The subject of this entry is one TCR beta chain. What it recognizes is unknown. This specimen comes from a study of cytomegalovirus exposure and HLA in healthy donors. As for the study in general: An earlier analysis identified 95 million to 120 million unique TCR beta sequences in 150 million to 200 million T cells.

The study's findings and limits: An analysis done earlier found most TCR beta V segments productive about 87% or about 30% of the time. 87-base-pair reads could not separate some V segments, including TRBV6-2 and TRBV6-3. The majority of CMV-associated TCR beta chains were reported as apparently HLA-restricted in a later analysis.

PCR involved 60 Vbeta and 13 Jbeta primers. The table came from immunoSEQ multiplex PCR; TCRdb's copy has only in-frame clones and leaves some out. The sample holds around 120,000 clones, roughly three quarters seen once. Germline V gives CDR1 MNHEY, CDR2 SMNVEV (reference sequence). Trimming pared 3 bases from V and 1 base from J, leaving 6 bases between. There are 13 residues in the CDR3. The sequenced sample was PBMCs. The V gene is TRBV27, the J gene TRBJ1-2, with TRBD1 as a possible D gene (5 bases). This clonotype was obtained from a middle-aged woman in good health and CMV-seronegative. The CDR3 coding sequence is TGTGCCAGCAGTTTCAGGGATAACTATGGCTACACCTTC. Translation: CASSFRDNYGYTF.